This T cell receptor beta chain was obtained from a study of response to subunit inactivated influenza vaccine. The CDR3 sequence is 12 residues long. In germline, CDR1 is SNHLY, CDR2 FYNNEI. Overall study results and limits: Few additional T cells are recruited per seasonal influenza vaccination, authors suggested.

This clonotype showed up just once. The antigen remains undetermined. One junction end disagrees with the germline gene, perhaps due to a read error. A single record per CDR3 protein comes from TCRdb applying MiXCR to the RT-PCR reads. This sample yields 650,000 to 800,000 distinct CDR3 sequences, of which approximately 15% are seen a single time; less than 7% belongs to the top ten. The chain is built from TRBV2 and TRBJ2-1; D possibly corresponds to TRBD2 (6 bases). This TCR was sampled from a man aged 50-60 years who received an inactivated influenza vaccine. The specimen comprised PBMCs from blood, sampled 14 days before vaccination. The CDR3 loop reads CASCGAGNEQCF. The CDR3 coding sequence is TGTGCCAGCTGCGGGGCTGGCAATGAGCAGTGCTTC. The full variable domain, with the rest looked up from reference TRBV2 and TRBJ2-1, is EPEVTQTPSHQVTQMGQEVILRCVPISNHLYFYWYRQILGQKVEFLVSFYNNEISEKSEIFDDQFSVERPDGSNFTLKIRSTKLEDSAMYFCASCGAGNEQCFGPGTRLTVL.